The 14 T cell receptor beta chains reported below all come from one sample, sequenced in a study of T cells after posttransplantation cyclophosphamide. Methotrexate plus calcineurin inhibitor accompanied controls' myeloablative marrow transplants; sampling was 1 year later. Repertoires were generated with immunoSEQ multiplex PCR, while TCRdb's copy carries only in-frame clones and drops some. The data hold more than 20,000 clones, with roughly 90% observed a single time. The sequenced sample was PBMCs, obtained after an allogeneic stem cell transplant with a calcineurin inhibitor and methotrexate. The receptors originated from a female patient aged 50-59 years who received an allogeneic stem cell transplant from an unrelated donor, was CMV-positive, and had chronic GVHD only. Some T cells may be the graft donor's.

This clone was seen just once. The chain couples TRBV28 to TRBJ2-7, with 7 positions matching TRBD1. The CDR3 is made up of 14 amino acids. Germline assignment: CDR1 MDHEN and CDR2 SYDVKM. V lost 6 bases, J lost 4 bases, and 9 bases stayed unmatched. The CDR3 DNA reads TGTGCCAGCAGCCGGACAGGCCACGTGTACGAGCAGTACTTC. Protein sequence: CASSRTGHVYEQYF. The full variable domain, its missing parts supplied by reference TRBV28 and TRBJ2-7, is DVKVTQSSRYLVKRTGEKVFLECVQDMDHENMFWYRQDPGLGLRLIYFSYDVKMKEKGDIPEGYSVSREKKERFSLILESASTNQTSMYLCASSRTGHVYEQYFGPGTRLTVT.

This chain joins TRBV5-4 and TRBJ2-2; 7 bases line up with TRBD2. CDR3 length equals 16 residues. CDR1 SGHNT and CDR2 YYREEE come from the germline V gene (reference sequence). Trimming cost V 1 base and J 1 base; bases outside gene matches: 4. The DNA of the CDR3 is TGTGCCAGCAGCTTGTTTGGGACTATGAACACCGGGGAGCTGTTTTTT. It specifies CASSLFGTMNTGELFF.

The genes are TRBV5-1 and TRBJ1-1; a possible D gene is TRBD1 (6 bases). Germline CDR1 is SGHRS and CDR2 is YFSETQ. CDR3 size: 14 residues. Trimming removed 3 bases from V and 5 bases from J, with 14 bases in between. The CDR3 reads CASSSRKQGTEAFF. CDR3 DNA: TGCGCCAGCAGCTCTAGAAAACAGGGTACTGAAGCTTTCTTT.

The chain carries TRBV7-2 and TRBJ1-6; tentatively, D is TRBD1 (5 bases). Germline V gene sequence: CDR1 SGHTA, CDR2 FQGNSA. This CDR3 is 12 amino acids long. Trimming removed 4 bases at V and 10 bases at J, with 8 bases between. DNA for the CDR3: TGTGCCAGCAGCTCCCCAGGGTCACCCCTCCACTTT. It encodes CASSSPGSPLHF.

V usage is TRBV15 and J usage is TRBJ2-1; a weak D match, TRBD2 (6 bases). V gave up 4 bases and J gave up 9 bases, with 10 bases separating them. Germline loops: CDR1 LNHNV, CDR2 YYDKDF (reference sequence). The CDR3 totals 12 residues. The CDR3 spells CATSTQGGEQFF. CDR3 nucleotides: TGTGCCACCAGCACCCAGGGAGGTGAGCAGTTCTTC.

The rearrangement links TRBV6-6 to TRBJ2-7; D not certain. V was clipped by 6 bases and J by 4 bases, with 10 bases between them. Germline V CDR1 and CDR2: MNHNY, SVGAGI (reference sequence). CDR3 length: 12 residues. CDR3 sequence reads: CASSLARYEQYF. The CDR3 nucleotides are TGTGCCAGCAGCCTCGCCAGGTACGAGCAGTACTTC.

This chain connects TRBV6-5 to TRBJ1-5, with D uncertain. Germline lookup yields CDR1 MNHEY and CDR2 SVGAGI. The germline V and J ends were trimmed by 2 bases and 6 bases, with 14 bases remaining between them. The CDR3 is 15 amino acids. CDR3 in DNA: TGTGCCAGCAGTTACCGCGGCGTTGGAGGTCAGCCCCAGCATTTT. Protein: CASSYRGVGGQPQHF.

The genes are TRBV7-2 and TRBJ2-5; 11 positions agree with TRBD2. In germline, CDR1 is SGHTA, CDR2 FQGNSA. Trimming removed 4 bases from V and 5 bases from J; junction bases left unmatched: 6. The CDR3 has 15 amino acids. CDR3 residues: CASSWTSGYWETQYF. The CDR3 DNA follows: TGTGCCAGCAGCTGGACTAGCGGGTACTGGGAGACCCAGTACTTC.

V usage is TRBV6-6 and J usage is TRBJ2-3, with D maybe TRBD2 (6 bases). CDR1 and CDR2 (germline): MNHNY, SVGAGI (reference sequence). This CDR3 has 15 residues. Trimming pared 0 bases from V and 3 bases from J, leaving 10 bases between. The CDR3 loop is CASSYSSLATDTQYF. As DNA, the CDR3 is TGTGCCAGCAGTTACTCCTCACTAGCAACAGATACGCAGTATTTT.

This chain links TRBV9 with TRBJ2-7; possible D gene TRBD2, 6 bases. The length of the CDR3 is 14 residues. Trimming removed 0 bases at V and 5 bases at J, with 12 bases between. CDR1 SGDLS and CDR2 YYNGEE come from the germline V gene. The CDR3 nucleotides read TGTGCCAGCAGCGTAGATGAGCGGGTTAACGAGCAGTACTTC. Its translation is CASSVDERVNEQYF.

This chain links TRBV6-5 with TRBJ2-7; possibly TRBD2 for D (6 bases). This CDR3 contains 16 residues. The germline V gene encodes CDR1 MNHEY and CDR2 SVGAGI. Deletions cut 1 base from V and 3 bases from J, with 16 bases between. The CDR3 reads CASSYWSGVPFYEQYF. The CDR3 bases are TGTGCCAGCAGTTACTGGTCGGGGGTTCCGTTCTACGAGCAGTACTTC.

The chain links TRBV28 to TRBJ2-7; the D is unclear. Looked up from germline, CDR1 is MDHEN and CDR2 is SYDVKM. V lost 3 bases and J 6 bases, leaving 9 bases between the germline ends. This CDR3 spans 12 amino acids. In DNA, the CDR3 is TGTGCCAGCAGTTTCCCGTCGGGCGAGCAGTACTTC. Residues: CASSFPSGEQYF. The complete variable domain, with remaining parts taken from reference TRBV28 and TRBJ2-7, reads DVKVTQSSRYLVKRTGEKVFLECVQDMDHENMFWYRQDPGLGLRLIYFSYDVKMKEKGDIPEGYSVSREKKERFSLILESASTNQTSMYLCASSFPSGEQYFGPGTRLTVT.

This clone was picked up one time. CDR3 in DNA: TGTGCCAGTAGTCTTCGGCTCGGGAGTAGCACAGATACGCAGTATTTT. Its translation is CASSLRLGSSTDTQYF. The chain employs TRBV19 and TRBJ2-3; weak D call: TRBD2 (6 bases). The CDR3 runs 16 residues. Germline V CDR1 and CDR2: LNHDA, SQIVND (reference sequence). V lost 5 bases and J 0 bases, leaving 15 bases between the germline ends.

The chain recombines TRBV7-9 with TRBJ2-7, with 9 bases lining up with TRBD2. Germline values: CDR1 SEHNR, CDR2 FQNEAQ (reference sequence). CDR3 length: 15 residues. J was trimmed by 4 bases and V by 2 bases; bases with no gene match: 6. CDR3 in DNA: TGTGCCAGCAGCTTAAGTGGGACTAGCTGGTACGAGCAGTACTTC. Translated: CASSLSGTSWYEQYF.